The 15 T cell receptor beta chains given below trace back to one sample, sequenced in a study of blood T cell repertoires in COVID-19. Measured with immunoSEQ multiplex PCR; TCRdb has only the in-frame clones, and not every one. The table records about 62,000 clones, roughly 90% of them present only once. Source material: peripheral blood. The receptors derive from a woman older than 75 with acute or convalescent COVID-19.

Here the CDR3 reads CSYLGQNYGYTF. The DNA of the CDR3 is TGCAGTTACCTGGGACAGAACTATGGCTACACCTTC. This chain links TRBV29-1 with TRBJ1-2; TRBD1 agrees at 7 bases. This CDR3 has 12 amino acids. Germline CDR1 reads SQVTM; CDR2 reads ANQGSEA.

This chain connects TRBV5-1 to TRBJ2-1; 7 bases fit TRBD2. Germline V gives CDR1 SGHRS, CDR2 YFSETQ. The CDR3 sequence is 13 residues long. V was pared by 3 bases and J by 13 bases, with 10 bases of the junction left unmatched. DNA of the CDR3: TGCGCCAGCAGCTCTGGACTAGGGGTACAACAGTTCTTC. Translating it yields CASSSGLGVQQFF.

This chain joins TRBV2 and TRBJ2-7; the match to TRBD2 covers 14 bases. The J segment lost 5 bases and the V segment lost 6 bases, leaving 3 bases of the junction unmatched. Germline V gene data show CDR1 as SNHLY and CDR2 as FYNNEI. CDR3 length: 14 amino acids. The CDR3 loop is CASRPGLAGDEQYF. CDR3 DNA sequence: TGTGCCAGCAGACCGGGACTAGCGGGAGACGAGCAGTACTTC. Supplemented by reference TRBV2 and TRBJ2-7, the full variable domain reads EPEVTQTPSHQVTQMGQEVILRCVPISNHLYFYWYRQILGQKVEFLVSFYNNEISEKSEIFDDQFSVERPDGSNFTLKIRSTKLEDSAMYFCASRPGLAGDEQYFGPGTRLTVT.

This clone was seen more than once but under ten times. The chain recombines TRBV30 with TRBJ2-1, with 11 bases fitting TRBD2. The CDR3 has 12 residues. Germline CDR1 GTSNPN, CDR2 SVGIG (reference sequence). In nucleotides, the CDR3 is TGTGCTTGGGGGACTAGCGGCATTGAGCAGTTCTTC. The encoded protein is CAWGTSGIEQFF.

The chain uses TRBV27 and TRBJ2-7, with 7 bases matching TRBD1. CDR1 is MNHEY, CDR2 SMNVEV, per germline (reference sequence). V lost 6 bases to trimming and J lost 2 bases; unmatched junction nucleotides: 4. This CDR3 spans 13 amino acids. The CDR3, as DNA: TGTGCCAGCAGCCCGGGACAGACCTACGAGCAGTACTTC. It specifies CASSPGQTYEQYF.

The chain carries TRBV19 and TRBJ1-2, with D unclear. From germline, CDR1 is LNHDA and CDR2 SQIVND (reference sequence). The CDR3 loop spans 12 amino acids. The V end lost 4 bases, the J end lost 7 bases, and 10 bases lay between the germline ends. CDR3 in DNA: TGTGCCAGTAGTAGAGCGGGCTCTGGCTACACCTTC. Its translation: CASSRAGSGYTF.

This sequence joins TRBV7-2 and TRBJ2-6, with D tentatively TRBD1 (5 bases). The CDR3 is made up of 16 amino acids. V lost 2 bases to trimming and J lost 1 base, with 9 bases between them. Germline V gene sequence: CDR1 SGHTA, CDR2 FQGNSA. The CDR3 nucleotides are TGTGCCAGCAGCTTACGCCAGGGTTCTGGGGCCAACGTCCTGACTTTC. It is translated as CASSLRQGSGANVLTF.

This rearrangement joins TRBV19 to TRBJ1-6; the match to TRBD1 covers 10 bases. J lost 7 bases, V lost 4 bases, and 4 bases had no gene match. Germline CDR1 and CDR2: LNHDA and SQIVND (reference sequence). This CDR3 is 15 amino acids long. CDR3 region: CASSTDRGLNSPLHF. The CDR3 DNA reads TGTGCCAGTAGTACCGACAGGGGGCTCAATTCACCCCTCCACTTT.

The V and J genes are TRBV5-1 and TRBJ1-4; possibly TRBD1 for D (5 bases). This CDR3 has 18 amino acids. Germline CDR1 reads SGHRS; CDR2 reads YFSETQ. The germline V and J ends were trimmed by 0 bases and 4 bases, with 19 bases remaining between them. In DNA form, the CDR3 reads TGCGCCAGCAGCTTGGCCTATTCGACAGACCCCCATAATGAAAAACTGTTTTTT. Protein product: CASSLAYSTDPHNEKLFF.

V is TRBV4-1 and J is TRBJ1-3, with a tentative D call TRBD1 (6 bases). Germline V gene lookup returns CDR1 MGHRA and CDR2 YSYEKL. Deletions cut 2 bases from V and 7 bases from J, with 21 bases between. The CDR3 contains 17 residues. This CDR3 reads CASSQPGTGSAKNTIYF. CDR3 nucleotide sequence: TGCGCCAGCAGCCAACCCGGAACAGGGAGCGCCAAGAACACCATATATTTT.

The J gene is TRBJ2-1, the V gene TRBV2; D is possibly TRBD2 (6 bases). The germline gives CDR1 SNHLY, CDR2 FYNNEI. The length of the CDR3 is 13 residues. V dropped 7 bases and J dropped 9 bases, with 16 bases sitting between them. CDR3 in DNA: TGTGCCAGCACAAGGACAACTAGCAGTGAGCAGTTCTTC. It translates to CASTRTTSSEQFF. Full variable domain (missing parts from reference TRBV2 and TRBJ2-1): EPEVTQTPSHQVTQMGQEVILRCVPISNHLYFYWYRQILGQKVEFLVSFYNNEISEKSEIFDDQFSVERPDGSNFTLKIRSTKLEDSAMYFCASTRTTSSEQFFGPGTRLTVL.

Remarks on this clone: A read error may produce the germline difference seen at one junction end. The J gene is TRBJ2-7, the V gene TRBV18, with D possibly being TRBD1 (6 bases). The germline gives CDR1 KGHSH, CDR2 LQKENI. The length of the CDR3 is 14 residues. CDR3 loop: CASSPSPGAYEQYF. In DNA form, the CDR3 reads TGTGCCAGTTCACCCTCACCAGGGGCCTACGAGCAGTACTTC. Full variable domain (remainder filled in from reference TRBV18 and TRBJ2-7): NAGVMQNPRHLVRRRGQEARLRCSPMKGHSHVYWYRQLPEEGLKFMVYLQKENIIDESGMPKERFSAEFPKEGPSILRIQQVVRGDSAAYFCASSPSPGAYEQYFGPGTRLTVT.

The chain is built from TRBV27 and TRBJ1-4; the match to TRBD1 covers 7 bases. The CDR3 is made up of 14 amino acids. The V and J ends lost 4 bases and 4 bases, in that order; junction bases with no gene match: 3. Germline assignment: CDR1 MNHEY and CDR2 SMNVEV (reference sequence). The CDR3 sequence is CASSWGQFNEKLFF. The CDR3 DNA is TGTGCCAGCAGTTGGGGACAGTTTAATGAAAAACTGTTTTTT.

The chain employs TRBV6-4 and TRBJ2-2; D is unresolved. The V end was cut by 0 bases, the J end by 0 bases, with 8 bases between. Germline loops: CDR1 MRHNA, CDR2 SNTAGT. CDR3 length equals 16 residues. CDR3 sequence (DNA): TGTGCCAGCAGTGACTCGTTTAGAACGAACACCGGGGAGCTGTTTTTT. It encodes CASSDSFRTNTGELFF.

Concerning this clone: The junction differs from germline at one of its ends, possibly a read error. The rearrangement links TRBV28 to TRBJ2-7, with D possibly matching TRBD1 (7 bases). The CDR3 is 15 amino acids. The V gene's germline CDR1 is MDHEN and CDR2 SYDVKM. The DNA for the CDR3 is TGTGCCAGCGGTTTTCCCACGACAGGGAGGTACGAGCAGTACTTC. Amino acids: CASGFPTTGRYEQYF.